The entry below describes one T cell receptor (beta chain). The antigen is not known. The investigators reverse transcribed all of the isolated RNA, so they sequenced expressed TCRB transcripts. Data came from immunoSEQ multiplex PCR; TCRdb stores just in-frame clones and leaves some out. The table records hundreds of thousands of clones, over 65% of them present only once. The data were taken from a study of beta chain features in type 1 diabetes. Whole-study findings and limits: Shortening that was moderate but significant affected the TCRB CDR3s of Type 1 diabetes patients in all four CD4+ subsets.

This CDR3 has 15 amino acids. Trimming cost V 0 bases and J 1 base, with 10 bases left between them. Germline lookup yields CDR1 SGDLS and CDR2 YYNGEE. The chain joins TRBV9 to TRBJ2-5, with a weak D call TRBD2 (6 bases). Specimen: naive CD4+ T cells from blood. The TCR comes from a man aged 30 to 39 in good health. CDR3 in amino acids: CASSVVGGIQETQYF. The CDR3 DNA sequence: TGTGCCAGCAGCGTAGTGGGCGGGATCCAAGAGACCCAGTACTTC.